Below are 27 T cell receptor beta chains sequenced from a single sample in a study of T cell repertoires in cytomegalovirus infection (dated by TCRdb to the late 2010s). Sequenced using an Illumina HiSeq 1500. Using fastp at Q25 and MiXCR, TCRdb reprocessed the public reads and kept productive beta chains. A single entry per CDR3 protein holds the most common genes and DNA from its merged rows. This sample has 100,000 to 150,000 distinct CDR3 sequences in its table, and roughly 8.2% of those were observed once. 10% of the sample is taken by the ten largest. The specimen sequenced was PBMCs. These TCRs come from a human donor in good health (CMV status not recorded). Some clones in this sample may be carry-over from other donors' samples.

There are many counts of this clonotype. The chain carries TRBV6-4 and TRBJ2-1; D possibly matches TRBD1 or TRBD2 (6 bases each). Germline lookup yields CDR1 MRHNA and CDR2 SNTAGT. The CDR3 is made up of 15 amino acids. The V end was cut by 8 bases, the J end by 7 bases, with 21 bases between. As DNA, the CDR3 is TGTGCCAGCCCAATCGGGGGACCCCAGGGGAATGAGCAGTTCTTC. This sequence encodes CASPIGGPQGNEQFF.

This clonotype was seen a handful of times. This sequence joins TRBV18 and TRBJ2-5, with 10 positions matching TRBD2. The length of the CDR3 is 15 residues. The germline V gene has CDR1 KGHSH and CDR2 LQKENI. V was pared by 0 bases and J by 2 bases, with 0 bases of the junction left unmatched. CDR3 loop: CASSPPTSGQETQYF. The CDR3 coding sequence is TGTGCCAGCTCACCACCGACTAGCGGGCAAGAGACCCAGTACTTC.

In its sample, this clonotype was seen a few times. The chain combines TRBV28 with TRBJ2-5; 9 bases map to TRBD2. V shed 3 bases and J 2 bases; nucleotides not matched to a gene: 4. The germline CDR1 and CDR2 sequences are MDHEN and SYDVKM. The CDR3 sequence is 15 residues long. In DNA, the CDR3 is TGTGCCAGCAGTTTCTCAGCGGGGGGACAAGAGACCCAGTACTTC. Its translation: CASSFSAGGQETQYF.

The CDR3 spells CASSEQGSWNQPQHF. The DNA of the CDR3 is TGTGCCAGCAGTGAGCAGGGGAGTTGGAATCAGCCCCAGCATTTT. The chain is built from TRBV2 and TRBJ1-5; a weak D match, TRBD1 (6 bases). Germline V gene sequence: CDR1 SNHLY, CDR2 FYNNEI. This CDR3 spans 15 amino acids. Trimming cost V 3 bases and J 4 bases, with 13 bases left between them.

The table lists this clonotype with many counts. V gene TRBV2 combines with J gene TRBJ1-5, with D unresolved. There are 12 residues in the CDR3. From germline, CDR1 is SNHLY and CDR2 FYNNEI. With 4 bases removed from V and 5 bases from J, the gap between germline ends came to 6 bases. Here the CDR3 reads CASSVEYQPQHF. Written as DNA, the CDR3 is TGTGCCAGCAGTGTCGAATATCAGCCCCAGCATTTT.

In its sample, this clonotype was seen a few times. This chain links TRBV7-6 with TRBJ2-3, with D possibly matching TRBD2 (5 bases). V shed 3 bases and J shed 5 bases, with 15 bases lying between them. The CDR3 sequence is 15 residues long. CDR1 and CDR2 from the germline V gene are SGHVS and FNYEAQ. The CDR3 DNA reads TGTGCCAGCAGCTTCCGACTACCCGCTGGAGATACGCAGTATTTT. Amino acid sequence: CASSFRLPAGDTQYF.

In this sample, this clonotype turned up a few times. This chain connects TRBV5-4 to TRBJ1-1; no clear D. Trimming removed 0 bases at V and 0 bases at J, with 9 bases between. This CDR3 has 15 amino acids. The V gene's germline CDR1 is SGHNT and CDR2 YYREEE (reference sequence). In nucleotides, the CDR3 is TGTGCCAGCAGCTTGGAGGCCGGCATGAACACTGAAGCTTTCTTT. Protein: CASSLEAGMNTEAFF.

This clonotype was detected many times. V is TRBV5-6 and J is TRBJ2-3, with D hard to call. The CDR3 length is 13 residues. CDR1 and CDR2 (germline): SGHDT, YYEEEE. V was trimmed by 1 base and J by 1 base, leaving 4 bases between them. CDR3 residues: CASSLTGTDTQYF. For the CDR3, the DNA is TGTGCCAGCAGCTTGACAGGCACAGATACGCAGTATTTT. Full variable domain (outside the CDR3, taken from reference TRBV5-6 and TRBJ2-3): DAGVTQSPTHLIKTRGQQVTLRCSPKSGHDTVSWYQQALGQGPQFIFQYYEEEERQRGNFPDRFSGHQFPNYSSELNVNALLLGDSALYLCASSLTGTDTQYFGPGTRLTVL.

Many counts were recorded for this clonotype. The chain links TRBV12-5 to TRBJ1-1; 9 bases are shared with TRBD1. J lost 11 bases, V lost 5 bases, and 9 bases had no gene match. Germline V CDR1 and CDR2: LGHNT, FRNRAP. The CDR3 spans 13 residues. The CDR3 nucleotides are TGTGCTAGTGGTCAAAAACAGGGGGCCCGGGCTTTCTTT. Residues: CASGQKQGARAFF.

This clonotype was observed many times. In DNA form, the CDR3 reads TGTGCCAGCAGCTTCTCTAGCGGGGGCACAGATACGCAGTATTTT. It codes for CASSFSSGGTDTQYF. The rearrangement joins TRBV7-3 to TRBJ2-3; TRBD2 agrees at 9 bases. After removal of 3 bases from V and 1 base from J, the junction contained 2 bases not matched to a gene. Germline V gene data show CDR1 as SGHTA and CDR2 as FQGTGA. CDR3 length: 15 amino acids.

The genes are TRBV5-6 and TRBJ1-6, with 7 bases lining up with TRBD1. This CDR3 contains 16 residues. CDR1 SGHDT and CDR2 YYEEEE come from the germline V gene. The junction had 8 bases not matched to a gene; V was cut back by 4 bases and J by 4 bases. The CDR3 DNA is TGTGCCAGCAGCCCACGGGACAGACATTATAATTCACCCCTCCACTTT. As protein: CASSPRDRHYNSPLHF.

There are many counts of this clonotype. V usage is TRBV7-8 and J usage is TRBJ1-1; D is possibly TRBD1 (6 bases). Trimming stripped 3 bases from V and 4 bases from J, with 18 bases between. Germline V lookup: CDR1 SGHVS, CDR2 FQNEAQ. This CDR3 comprises 16 residues. The CDR3: CASSFVRRRGGTEAFF. The CDR3 bases are TGTGCCAGCAGCTTCGTTCGGCGTCGAGGGGGCACTGAAGCTTTCTTT. Together with reference TRBV7-8 and TRBJ1-1, the CDR3 gives the full variable domain: GAGVSQSPRYKVAKRGQDVALRCDPISGHVSLFWYQQALGQGPEFLTYFQNEAQLDKSGLPSDRFFAERPEGSVSTLKIQRTQQEDSAVYLCASSFVRRRGGTEAFFGQGTRLTVV.

Comments on this clonotype: A much larger clone differs by one base, so this may be a read error. The chain couples TRBV5-4 to TRBJ1-6; 9 bases map to TRBD1. The CDR3 is 14 amino acids. Germline CDR1 is SGHNT and CDR2 is YYREEE (reference sequence). CDR3 loop: CVSSSDRGDSPLHF. The DNA of the CDR3 is TGTGTCAGCAGCTCAGACAGGGGGGATTCACCCCTCCACTTT.

This clonotype was observed at least ten times. This rearrangement joins TRBV19 to TRBJ2-1; a possible D gene is TRBD2 (6 bases). CDR1 and CDR2 (germline): LNHDA, SQIVND (reference sequence). This CDR3 has 15 residues. V was clipped by 1 base and J by 8 bases, with 15 bases between them. In nucleotides, the CDR3 is TGTGCCAGTAGTATAGTTGGTGCGGGGCGCGATGAGCAGTTCTTC. Residues: CASSIVGAGRDEQFF.

The rearrangement uses TRBV18 and TRBJ1-3; no definite D call. V was cut by 6 bases and J by 2 bases, with 17 bases left in between. Germline assignment: CDR1 KGHSH and CDR2 LQKENI. The CDR3 length is 16 residues. In DNA form, the CDR3 reads TGTGCCAGCTCGTCGACCATCCCTGGCGCTGGAAACACCATATATTTT. Translating it yields CASSSTIPGAGNTIYF. Drawing the rest from reference TRBV18 and TRBJ1-3, the complete variable domain is NAGVMQNPRHLVRRRGQEARLRCSPMKGHSHVYWYRQLPEEGLKFMVYLQKENIIDESGMPKERFSAEFPKEGPSILRIQQVVRGDSAAYFCASSSTIPGAGNTIYFGEGSWLTVV.

This clonotype has ten or more counts. The chain has TRBV28 and TRBJ2-1, with D hard to call. Germline CDR1 MDHEN, CDR2 SYDVKM. Between the trimmed V and J ends, which lost 4 bases and 4 bases, there was a span of 8 bases. The CDR3 has 13 amino acids. CDR3 sequence (DNA): TGTGCCAGCAGTTCCCCAGAATACAATGAGCAGTTCTTC. This codes for CASSSPEYNEQFF.

The sample holds many counts of this clonotype. The rearrangement joins TRBV4-1 to TRBJ1-2; D is perhaps TRBD1 (6 bases). Germline CDR1 is MGHRA and CDR2 is YSYEKL. CDR3 length equals 15 residues. Trimming shortened V by 0 bases and J by 4 bases, and 12 bases separated the two germline ends. CDR3 amino acids: CASSQDSAGAYGYTF. In nucleotides, the CDR3 is TGCGCCAGCAGCCAAGATTCGGCAGGGGCCTATGGCTACACCTTC.

This clonotype was observed many times. The CDR3 nucleotides are TGCGCCAGCAGCCAAGATCGGGCAGTGAACACTGAAGCTTTCTTT. It is translated as CASSQDRAVNTEAFF. This chain joins TRBV4-1 and TRBJ1-1; D remains ambiguous. V lost 0 bases, J lost 0 bases, and 8 bases lay in between. The CDR3 loop spans 15 amino acids. The germline V gene has CDR1 MGHRA and CDR2 YSYEKL.

This clonotype was seen at least ten times. The chain is built from TRBV12-3 or TRBV12-4 and TRBJ1-2, with TRBD1 matching over 7 bases. J gave up 8 bases and V 6 bases, and 9 bases lay outside the gene matches. This CDR3 is built from 13 residues. The CDR3 DNA sequence: TGTGCCAGCAGACCCGACAGGGTTGTCGGCTACACCTTC. Its translation: CASRPDRVVGYTF.

In this sample, this clonotype turned up many times. This chain uses TRBV7-3 with TRBJ2-1; D is undetermined. Trimming took 1 base from V and 6 from J, leaving 10 bases between them. The CDR3 totals 14 residues. Germline loops: CDR1 SGHTA, CDR2 FQGTGA. CDR3 coding DNA: TGTGCCAGCAGCTTAATGGCCCAATCCAATGAGCAGTTCTTC. It specifies CASSLMAQSNEQFF. The entire variable domain, with the rest obtained from reference TRBV7-3 and TRBJ2-1, is as follows: GAGVSQTPSNKVTEKGKYVELRCDPISGHTALYWYRQSLGQGPEFLIYFQGTGAADDSGLPNDRFFAVRPEGSVSTLKIQRTERGDSAVYLCASSLMAQSNEQFFGPGTRLTVL.

This clonotype was counted ten times or more. V gene TRBV28 combines with J gene TRBJ1-5, with unresolved D. Germline-derived CDR1 and CDR2 are MDHEN and SYDVKM. Between the trimmed V and J ends, which lost 5 bases and 7 bases, there was a span of 12 bases. This CDR3 has 13 amino acids. CDR3 region: CASSLLGSQPQHF. The CDR3 bases are TGTGCCAGCAGTCTGCTGGGTAGCCAGCCCCAGCATTTT.

This clonotype was seen more than once but under ten times. The V call is TRBV19, the J call TRBJ2-4; D may be TRBD1 (5 bases). V was shortened by 0 bases and J by 9 bases, with 15 bases between the two germline ends. Germline loops: CDR1 LNHDA, CDR2 SQIVND (reference sequence). This CDR3 spans 15 amino acids. CDR3 sequence (DNA): TGTGCCAGTAGTATAGATCTCCAGGGTGGTACCATTCAGTACTTC. Its protein product is CASSIDLQGGTIQYF.

There are many counts of this clonotype. The chain carries TRBV6-6 and TRBJ1-5, with no clear D. Trimming removed 6 bases at V and 5 bases at J, with 11 bases between. From germline, CDR1 is MNHNY and CDR2 SVGAGI (reference sequence). CDR3 length: 13 residues. The CDR3 is CASSPWGDQPQHF. In DNA, the CDR3 is TGTGCCAGCAGCCCGTGGGGAGATCAGCCCCAGCATTTT.

This clonotype was picked up a small number of times. V and J are TRBV6-5 and TRBJ2-1, with D maybe TRBD1 (6 bases). CDR3 length: 13 residues. Germline values: CDR1 MNHEY, CDR2 SVGAGI. V gave up 7 bases and J gave up 6 bases, with 13 bases separating them. CDR3 sequence: CASTRIGGNEQFF. The CDR3 bases are TGTGCCAGCACCCGAATAGGGGGCAATGAGCAGTTCTTC.

This clonotype came up a few times. No DNA is shown, since the ends of the CDR3 on it are uncertain; the CDR3 is the one TCRdb lists. The chain recombines TRBV12-3 or TRBV12-4 with TRBJ2-2; TRBD1, the D gene given by the table, was not confirmed from the DNA. A total of 15 residues make up the CDR3, ends included. The CDR3 loop reads CASSTSPGGTGELFF.

The rearrangement links TRBV28 to TRBJ1-5; D remains unclear. Germline V CDR1 and CDR2: MDHEN, SYDVKM. V was trimmed by 4 bases and J by 0 bases, leaving 16 bases between them. The CDR3 loop spans 17 amino acids. The CDR3 sequence: CASSSPNGLYSNQPQHF. In DNA form, the CDR3 reads TGTGCCAGCAGTTCCCCCAACGGGTTGTATAGCAATCAGCCCCAGCATTTT.

This clonotype was counted at least ten times. The chain uses TRBV12-3 or TRBV12-4 and TRBJ1-2, with D possibly being TRBD1 (6 bases). The CDR3 consists of 13 residues. Trimming left V 6 bases short and J 7 bases short, with 15 bases between. CDR3 amino acids: CASSPGAGIGYTF. In DNA, the CDR3 is TGTGCCAGCAGCCCAGGGGCGGGGATTGGCTACACCTTC.